A selection of T cell receptor beta chains follows, all from one sample in a study of cytomegalovirus exposure and HLA in healthy donors. Measured with immunoSEQ multiplex PCR; TCRdb has only the in-frame clones, and not every one. The sample shows over 100,000 clones, around 73% of them seen only once. The sequenced sample was PBMCs. Source of these receptors: a female donor in good health and CMV-seronegative. CDR3s include the opening cysteine and the closing phenylalanine or tryptophan. D genes are given only for firm matches. Expanded clones are given a class, and other clones once, few, many or no size at all.

>TRBJ2-7|.|TRBV28|TRBD1|15
TGTGCCAGCAGTCCCTCAGGGACAGGGGGCGCAGAGCAGTACTTC
CASSPSGTGGAEQYF
>TRBJ2-7|.|TRBV18|TRBD2|16
TGTGCCAGCTCACCACCCGCAGCGGGAGCGGTCTACGAGCAGTACTTC
CASSPPAAGAVYEQYF
>TRBJ2-1|.|TRBV6-5|.|12
TGTGCCAGCAGTCCCCGACAAGGAAAGCAGTTCTTC
CASSPRQGKQFF
>TRBJ2-2|.|TRBV7-6|TRBD1|16
TGTGCCAGCAGCTTTTCTCAGGGGGTTTACACCGGGGAGCTGTTTTTT
CASSFSQGVYTGELFF
>TRBJ2-2|few|TRBV2|.|12
TGTGCCAGCACCATGACTAGCGGGGAGCTGTTTTTT
CASTMTSGELFF
>TRBJ2-1|.|TRBV27|TRBD2|18
TGTGCCAGCAGCCCGACGGGACTAGCGGGAGGACGGTACAATGAGCAGTTCTTC
CASSPTGLAGGRYNEQFF
>TRBJ2-7|.|TRBV15|.|15
TGTGCCACCAGCAGAGAGAAAAAGACAGCCTACGAGCAGTACTTC
CATSREKKTAYEQYF
>TRBJ2-7|once|TRBV7-9|TRBD1|18
TGTGCCAGCAGCTTAGAGTTCGAGGGACAGGGGGCGGCCTACGAGCAGTACTTC
CASSLEFEGQGAAYEQYF
>TRBJ1-3|.|TRBV4-1|TRBD1|16
TGCGCCAGCAGCCAGCCTACAGGGGACTCTGGAAACACCATATATTTT
CASSQPTGDSGNTIYF
>TRBJ1-5|.|TRBV7-9|.|14
TGTGCCAGCAGCGCGGGGGGGGGTCGTCAGCCCCAGCATTTT
CASSAGGGRQPQHF
>TRBJ2-7|.|TRBV5-1|TRBD1|14
TGCGCCAGCAGCGGACAGGACCCACGCTACGAGCAGTACTTC
CASSGQDPRYEQYF
>TRBJ2-7|once|TRBV10-2|TRBD1|14
TGCGCCAGCAGTGAGCCCGGGACAGTCTACGAGCAGTACTTC
CASSEPGTVYEQYF
>TRBJ2-1|once|TRBV29-1|TRBD1|14
TGCAGCGTTGGACCCAGACCAGGGGGCAATGAGCAGTTCTTC
CSVGPRPGGNEQFF
>TRBJ2-7|.|TRBV15|TRBD2|14
TGTGCCACCAGCAGTACGACTAGCGCCTACGAGCAGTACTTC
CATSSTTSAYEQYF
>TRBJ1-2|.|TRBV28|.|15
TGTGCCAGCAGTTTCGAGTCCCGCGCTAACTATGGCTACACCTTC
CASSFESRANYGYTF
>TRBJ2-2|once|TRBV6-1|.|14
TGTGCCAGCAGGGGCAATTACAACACCGGGGAGCTGTTTTTT
CASRGNYNTGELFF
>TRBJ2-2|.|TRBV9|TRBD2|16
TGTGCCAGCAGCCGGACTAGCGGGAGGAACACCGGGGAGCTGTTTTTT
CASSRTSGRNTGELFF
>TRBJ1-5|.|TRBV19|TRBD1|18
TGTGCCAGTAGTATGGGCAGGGGGCGGATATATAGCAATCAGCCCCAGCATTTT
CASSMGRGRIYSNQPQHF
>TRBJ2-1|.|TRBV7-9|.|12
TGTGCCAGCAACAGGGTCGAGGATGAGCAGTTCTTC
CASNRVEDEQFF
>TRBJ1-1|.|TRBV30|TRBD1|13
TGTGCCTGGAGACCAGGGGGCCGGACTGAAGCTTTCTTT
CAWRPGGRTEAFF
>TRBJ2-5|.|TRBV28|.|13
TGTGCCAGCAGCCCGAGACAGGATGAGACCCAGTACTTC
CASSPRQDETQYF
>TRBJ2-7|.|TRBV7-2|.|15
TGTGCCAGCCAGCGATATAGCGGACTCTCCTACGAGCAGTACTTC
CASQRYSGLSYEQYF
>TRBJ1-4|once|TRBV28|.|12
TGTGCCAGCAGCCTTCAGAATGAAAAACTGTTTTTT
CASSLQNEKLFF
>TRBJ1-2|.|TRBV28|TRBD1|17
TGTGCCAGCAGCGCCCCGGGACAGGGAACCGGGGACTATGGCTACACCTTC
CASSAPGQGTGDYGYTF
>TRBJ2-7|.|TRBV4-3|.|14
TGCGCCAGCAGCGAGGGCAGGGGCTCCTACGAGCAGTACTTC
CASSEGRGSYEQYF
>TRBJ2-7|.|TRBV11-2|.|14
TGTGCCAGCAGCCCGACGAGGAGAGCCTACGAGCAGTACTTC
CASSPTRRAYEQYF
>TRBJ2-1|.|TRBV7-3|TRBD2|15
TGTGCCAGCAGCGCGGGACTAATAAGTTACAATGAGCAGTTCTTC
CASSAGLISYNEQFF
>TRBJ1-1|few|TRBV18|.|16
TGTGCCAGCTCGGCCCGAGGAGGGGTATGGAACACTGAAGCTTTCTTT
CASSARGGVWNTEAFF
>TRBJ2-7|.|TRBV9|TRBD2|15
TGTGCCAGCAGCCTTAGTGGTGCGCGGGAGAACGAGCAGTACTTC
CASSLSGARENEQYF
>TRBJ1-2|.|TRBV5-1|.|13
TGCGCCAGCAGCCACGACAGGACCTATGGCTACACCTTC
CASSHDRTYGYTF
>TRBJ2-3|.|TRBV19|.|15
TGTGCCAGTAGTATGGGGCAGGTTAGCACAGATACGCAGTATTTT
CASSMGQVSTDTQYF
>TRBJ2-1|few|TRBV27|TRBD2|15
TGTGCCAGCAGTCGAGGGGACTACCAAGACAATGAGCAGTTCTTC
CASSRGDYQDNEQFF
>TRBJ2-3|.|TRBV20-1|.|11
TGCAGTGTAGCGCGCACAGATACGCAGTATTTT
CSVARTDTQYF
>TRBJ2-2|few|TRBV11-3|TRBD2|17
TGTGCCAGCAGCTTAGGTCTAGCGGGAGGAGACACCGGGGAGCTGTTTTTT
CASSLGLAGGDTGELFF
>TRBJ1-5|few|TRBV28|TRBD1|14
TGTGCCAGCAGGCGGGACAGCCCTGGCCAGCCCCAGCATTTT
CASRRDSPGQPQHF
>TRBJ1-3|.|TRBV10-3|TRBD1|16
TGTGCCATCAGTAACCTACAGGGGGCCTCTGGAAACACCATATATTTT
CAISNLQGASGNTIYF
>TRBJ2-3|once|TRBV9|TRBD2|16
TGTGCCAGCAGCGCCAGCGGGGCCTCGGGGGCAGATACGCAGTATTTT
CASSASGASGADTQYF
>TRBJ2-1|.|TRBV6-5|TRBD2|16
TGTGCCAGCAGTTACTCTTTTAGCGGGAGTTACAATGAGCAGTTCTTC
CASSYSFSGSYNEQFF
>TRBJ1-1|few|TRBV28|TRBD1|12
TGTGCCAGCAGTTCCGGGACAGGGTCTGCTTTCTTT
CASSSGTGSAFF
>TRBJ1-1|.|TRBV18|TRBD1|12
TGTGCCAGCTCAGACAGGGTCACTGAAGCTTTCTTT
CASSDRVTEAFF
>TRBJ2-7|once|TRBV18|TRBD1|13
TGTGCCAGCTCACATGGGACAGTTTACGAGCAGTACTTC
CASSHGTVYEQYF
>TRBJ2-5|.|TRBV7-3|.|14
TGTGCCAGCAGCTTGAACGGGGGTAGGGAGACCCAGTACTTC
CASSLNGGRETQYF
>TRBJ2-1|.|TRBV19|.|16
TGTGCCAGTAGTATAGGGAGGGCTAGCTCCTACAATGAGCAGTTCTTC
CASSIGRASSYNEQFF